The entry that follows covers one T cell receptor beta chain sequence. The data are from a study of blood T cell repertoires in COVID-19. V was clipped by 2 bases and J by 3 bases, with 13 bases between them. CDR1 and CDR2 from the germline V gene are SGHRS and YFSETQ. This CDR3 has 15 amino acids. TCRdb's copy holds only in-frame clones and misses some; the assay was immunoSEQ multiplex PCR. The table includes some 96,000 clones, 70% to 80% detected once. The rearrangement links TRBV5-1 to TRBJ2-3; TRBD1 might be the D (6 bases). The sequenced material came from peripheral blood. This receptor was obtained from a man aged 70 or older with active or convalescent COVID-19. The chain's CDR3 is CASSLGQLGTDTQYF. The CDR3 coding sequence is TGCGCCAGCAGCTTAGGACAGCTAGGGACAGATACGCAGTATTTT. The full variable domain, completed using reference TRBV5-1 and TRBJ2-3, is KAGVTQTPRYLIKTRGQQVTLSCSPISGHRSVSWYQQTPGQGLQFLFEYFSETQRNKGNFPGRFSGRQFSNSRSEMNVSTLELGDSALYLCASSLGQLGTDTQYFGPGTRLTVL.